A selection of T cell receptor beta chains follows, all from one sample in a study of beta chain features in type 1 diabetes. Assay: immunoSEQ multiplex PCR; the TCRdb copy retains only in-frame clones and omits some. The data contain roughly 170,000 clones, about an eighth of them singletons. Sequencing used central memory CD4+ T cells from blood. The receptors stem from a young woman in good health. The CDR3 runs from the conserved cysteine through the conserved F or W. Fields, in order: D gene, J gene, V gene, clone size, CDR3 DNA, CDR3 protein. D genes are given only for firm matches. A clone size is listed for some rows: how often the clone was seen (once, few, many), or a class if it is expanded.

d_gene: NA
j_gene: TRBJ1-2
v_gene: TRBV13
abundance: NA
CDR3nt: TGTGCCAGCAGCCCTCGCGTCACCGGCTATGGCTACACCTTC
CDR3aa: CASSPRVTGYGYTF

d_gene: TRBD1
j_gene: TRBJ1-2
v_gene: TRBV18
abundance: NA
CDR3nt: TGTGCCAGCTCACCTTCCAGACAGGGGCATGGCTACACCTTC
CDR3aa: CASSPSRQGHGYTF

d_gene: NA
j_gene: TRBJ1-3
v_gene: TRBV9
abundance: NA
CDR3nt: TGTGCCAGCAGCGTAGCCCCGGTCTCTGGAAACACCATATATTTT
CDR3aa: CASSVAPVSGNTIYF

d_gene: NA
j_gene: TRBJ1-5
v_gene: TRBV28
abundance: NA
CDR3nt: TGTGCCAGTACACTGACAGGTTCCAATCAGCCCCAGCATTTT
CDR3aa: CASTLTGSNQPQHF

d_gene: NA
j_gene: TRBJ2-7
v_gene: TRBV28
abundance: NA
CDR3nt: TGTGCCAGCAGTTTGGGGAGCTACGAGCAGTACTTC
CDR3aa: CASSLGSYEQYF

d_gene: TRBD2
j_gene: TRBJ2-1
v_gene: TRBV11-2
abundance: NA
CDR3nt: TGTGCCAGCAGCCCGACTAGCGTCGGGCAGTTCTTC
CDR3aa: CASSPTSVGQFF

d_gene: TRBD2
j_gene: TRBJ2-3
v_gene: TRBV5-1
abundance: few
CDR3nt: TGCGCCAGCAGCTTGGCTGGGTTAGCGGGAGCCCGAGGAACAGATACGCAGTATTTT
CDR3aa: CASSLAGLAGARGTDTQYF

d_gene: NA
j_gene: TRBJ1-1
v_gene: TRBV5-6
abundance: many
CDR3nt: TGTGCCAGCAGCTCAGGGACAAGAATAATGAACACTGAAGCTTTCTTT
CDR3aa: CASSSGTRIMNTEAFF

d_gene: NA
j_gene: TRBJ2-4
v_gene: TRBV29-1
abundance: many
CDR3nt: TGCAGCGTTGGGTACGGTCCTGCGGCCAAAAACATTCAGTACTTC
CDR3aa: CSVGYGPAAKNIQYF

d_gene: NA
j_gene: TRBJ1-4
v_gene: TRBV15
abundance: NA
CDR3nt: TGTGCCACCGGAGGTGGGCAGCCGGGGGAAAAACTGTTTTTT
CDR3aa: CATGGGQPGEKLFF

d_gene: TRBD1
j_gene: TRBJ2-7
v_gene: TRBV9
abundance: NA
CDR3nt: TGTGCCAGCAGCGGATGGGACAGGTCCTACGAGCAGTACTTC
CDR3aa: CASSGWDRSYEQYF

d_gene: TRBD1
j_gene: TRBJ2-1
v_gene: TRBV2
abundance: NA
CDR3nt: TGTGCCAGCAGTCCGGACAGGTCTAGCTCCTACAATGAGCAGTTCTTC
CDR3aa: CASSPDRSSSYNEQFF

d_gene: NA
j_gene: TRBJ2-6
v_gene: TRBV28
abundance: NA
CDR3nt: TGTGCCAGCAGTTCCCAGTGGGCCGCGGGGGCCAACGTCCTGACTTTC
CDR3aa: CASSSQWAAGANVLTF

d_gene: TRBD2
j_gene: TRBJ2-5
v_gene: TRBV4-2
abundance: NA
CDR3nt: TGTGCCAGCAGCCAAGGCGGCCTAGCGGGACTCCCCGTTGGCGAGACCCAGTACTTC
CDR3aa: CASSQGGLAGLPVGETQYF

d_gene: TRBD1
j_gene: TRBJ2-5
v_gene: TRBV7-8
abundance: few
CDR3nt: TGTGCCAGCAGCCCTAACAGGGGTAGAGAGACCCAGTACTTC
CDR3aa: CASSPNRGRETQYF

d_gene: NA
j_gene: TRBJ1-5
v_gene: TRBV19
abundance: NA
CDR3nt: TGTGCCAGTAGTTCCCAGGGGAATCAGCCCCAGCATTTT
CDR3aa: CASSSQGNQPQHF

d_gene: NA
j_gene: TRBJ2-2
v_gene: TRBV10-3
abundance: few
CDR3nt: TGTGCCATTCAACAGGGCACCGGGGAGCTGTTTTTT
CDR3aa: CAIQQGTGELFF

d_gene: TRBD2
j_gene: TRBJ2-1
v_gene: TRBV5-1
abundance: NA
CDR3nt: TGCGCCAGCAGCCCCTGGACTAGCGGGCTCGTGCATGAGCAGTTCTTC
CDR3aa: CASSPWTSGLVHEQFF

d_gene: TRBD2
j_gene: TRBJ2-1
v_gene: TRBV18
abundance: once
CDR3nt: TGTGCCAGCTCACATGGACTAGCGAACCACGGTACCTACAATGAGCAGTTCTTC
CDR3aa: CASSHGLANHGTYNEQFF

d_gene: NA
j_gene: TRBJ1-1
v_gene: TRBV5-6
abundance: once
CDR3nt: TGTGCCAGCAGCTACTGGTCTTACGACACTGAAGCTTTCTTT
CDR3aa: CASSYWSYDTEAFF

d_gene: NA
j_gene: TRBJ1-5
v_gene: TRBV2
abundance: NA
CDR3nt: TGTGCCAGCAGTGAGAGTAGCAATCAGCCCCAGCATTTT
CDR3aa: CASSESSNQPQHF

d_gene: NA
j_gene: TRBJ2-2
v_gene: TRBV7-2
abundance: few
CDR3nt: TGTGCCAGCAGCTTAGCTGCGGCGACCGGGGAGCTGTTTTTT
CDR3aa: CASSLAAATGELFF

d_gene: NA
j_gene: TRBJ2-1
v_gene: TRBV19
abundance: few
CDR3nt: TGTGCCAGTAGAGAACTCACCGGGACAATCGGCTACAATGAGCAGTTCTTC
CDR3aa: CASRELTGTIGYNEQFF

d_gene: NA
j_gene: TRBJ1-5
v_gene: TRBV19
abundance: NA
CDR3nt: TGTGCCAGTAGTCCTCACGGTCAGCCCCAGCATTTT
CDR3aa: CASSPHGQPQHF

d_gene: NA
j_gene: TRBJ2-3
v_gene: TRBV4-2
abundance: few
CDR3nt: TGTGCCAGCAGCCCCTCGGATCCCCAGGGGACAGATACGCAGTATTTT
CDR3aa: CASSPSDPQGTDTQYF

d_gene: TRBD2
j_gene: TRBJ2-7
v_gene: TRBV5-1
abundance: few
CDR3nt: TGCGCCAGCAGCTCCCGACTAGCGGGAGACGACGAGCAGTACTTC
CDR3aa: CASSSRLAGDDEQYF

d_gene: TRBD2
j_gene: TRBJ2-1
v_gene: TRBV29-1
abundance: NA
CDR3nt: TGCAGCGTCCCTAGCGGGAGCTCCTTCAATGAGCAGTTCTTC
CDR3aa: CSVPSGSSFNEQFF

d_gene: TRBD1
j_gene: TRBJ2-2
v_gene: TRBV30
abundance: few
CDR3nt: TGTGCCGGGCGACAGGGCCCAGGTTCCAGGGAGCTGTTTTTT
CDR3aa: CAGRQGPGSRELFF

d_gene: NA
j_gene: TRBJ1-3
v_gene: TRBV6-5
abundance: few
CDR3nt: TGTGCCAGCAGGCAGGGGACCGGAAACACCATATATTTT
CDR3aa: CASRQGTGNTIYF

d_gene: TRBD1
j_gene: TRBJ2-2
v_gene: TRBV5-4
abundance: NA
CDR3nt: TGTGCCAGCAGCTGGAGACAGGGAGACACCGGGGAGCTGTTTTTT
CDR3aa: CASSWRQGDTGELFF

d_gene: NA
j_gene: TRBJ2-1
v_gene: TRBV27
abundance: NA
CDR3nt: TGTGCCAGCAGTTCCTCCGGACAGCACAATGAGCAGTTCTTC
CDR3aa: CASSSSGQHNEQFF

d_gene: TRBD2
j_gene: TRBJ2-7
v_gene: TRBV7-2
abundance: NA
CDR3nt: TGTGCCAGCAGTTCGCTAGCGGGAGGATTTTCCTACGAGCAGTACTTC
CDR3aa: CASSSLAGGFSYEQYF

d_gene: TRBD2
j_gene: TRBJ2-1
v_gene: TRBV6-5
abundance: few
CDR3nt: TGTGCCAGCAGTCTCAGACTAGCGGGAGCGGGTGAGCAGTTCTTC
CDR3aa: CASSLRLAGAGEQFF

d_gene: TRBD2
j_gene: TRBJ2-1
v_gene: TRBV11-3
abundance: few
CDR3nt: TGTGCCAGCAGCTTAACTAGCGGGAGGGGGGATGAGCAGTTCTTC
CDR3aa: CASSLTSGRGDEQFF

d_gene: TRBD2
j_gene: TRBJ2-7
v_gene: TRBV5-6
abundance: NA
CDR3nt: TGTGCCAGCAGCCCCGGGACTAGGGGCTGGGAGCAGTACTTC
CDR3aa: CASSPGTRGWEQYF

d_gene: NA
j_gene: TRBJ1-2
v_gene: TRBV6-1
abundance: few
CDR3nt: TGTGCCAGCGATCGCGGAAAGAACTATGGCTACACCTTC
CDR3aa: CASDRGKNYGYTF

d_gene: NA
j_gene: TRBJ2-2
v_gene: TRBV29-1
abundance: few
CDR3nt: TGCAGCGTTTCAGAGGGAAAGCTGTTTTTT
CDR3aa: CSVSEGKLFF

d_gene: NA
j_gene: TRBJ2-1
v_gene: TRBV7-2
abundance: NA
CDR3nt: TGTGCCAGCAGCGCTTGGACTACCGCTGGGGATGAGCAGTTCTTC
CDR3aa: CASSAWTTAGDEQFF

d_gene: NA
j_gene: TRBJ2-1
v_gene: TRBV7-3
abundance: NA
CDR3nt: TGTGCCAGCAGCTTTGGGTACAGGGCCTACAATGAGCAGTTCTTC
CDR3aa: CASSFGYRAYNEQFF

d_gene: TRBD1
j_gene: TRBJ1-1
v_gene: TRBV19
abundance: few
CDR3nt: TGTGCCAGTAGTACTTACCGGGACAGGGAGAACACTGAAGCTTTCTTT
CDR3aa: CASSTYRDRENTEAFF

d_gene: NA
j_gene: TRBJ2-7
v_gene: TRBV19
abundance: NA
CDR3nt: TGTGCCAGTACCGGCGGGAACTCCTACGAGCAGTACTTC
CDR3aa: CASTGGNSYEQYF

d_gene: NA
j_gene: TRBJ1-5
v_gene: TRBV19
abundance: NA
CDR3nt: TGTGCCAGTAGTTGGTCAGGGAGGAATCAGCCCCAGCATTTT
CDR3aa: CASSWSGRNQPQHF

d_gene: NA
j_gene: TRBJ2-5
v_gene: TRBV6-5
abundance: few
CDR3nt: TGTGCCAGCAGCCAATGGGACTCAGAGACCCAGTACTTC
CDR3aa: CASSQWDSETQYF

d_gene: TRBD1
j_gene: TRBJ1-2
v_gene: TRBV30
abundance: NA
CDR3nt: TGTGCCTGGGATCCGGGACAGGGAGCAAGGGGTGGCTACACCTTC
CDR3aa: CAWDPGQGARGGYTF

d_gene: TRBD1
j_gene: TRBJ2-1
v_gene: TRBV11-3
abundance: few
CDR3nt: TGTGCCAGCAGCAACCGGGACAGCCACTACAATGAGCAGTTCTTC
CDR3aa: CASSNRDSHYNEQFF

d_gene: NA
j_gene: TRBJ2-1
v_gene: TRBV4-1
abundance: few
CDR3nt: TGCGCCAGCAGCCAGCAGTACTACAATGAGCAGTTCTTC
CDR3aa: CASSQQYYNEQFF

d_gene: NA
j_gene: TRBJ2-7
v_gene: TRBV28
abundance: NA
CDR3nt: TGTGCCAGCTCTGGAGGGCTTATGGTGCAGTACTTC
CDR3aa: CASSGGLMVQYF

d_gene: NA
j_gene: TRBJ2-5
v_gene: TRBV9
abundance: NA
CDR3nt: TGTGCCAGCAGCGTAGATCGAGCGGGCCTCCAAGAGACCCAGTACTTC
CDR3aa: CASSVDRAGLQETQYF

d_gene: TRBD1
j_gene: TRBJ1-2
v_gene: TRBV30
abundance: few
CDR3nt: TGTGCCTGGAGGGACAGGGGCTACACCTTC
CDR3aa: CAWRDRGYTF

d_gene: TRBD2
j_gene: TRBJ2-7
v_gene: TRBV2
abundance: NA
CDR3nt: TGTGCCACCCGGACTAGCGTGGGCCGCGAGCAGTACTTC
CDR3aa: CATRTSVGREQYF

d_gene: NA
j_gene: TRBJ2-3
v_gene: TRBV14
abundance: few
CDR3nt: TGTGCCAGCAGCCCCATGATTTCCGCGGATACGCAGTATTTT
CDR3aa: CASSPMISADTQYF

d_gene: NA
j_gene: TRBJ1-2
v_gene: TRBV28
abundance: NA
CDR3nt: TGTGCCAGCACTCCAGGGGACTATGGCTACACCTTC
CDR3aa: CASTPGDYGYTF

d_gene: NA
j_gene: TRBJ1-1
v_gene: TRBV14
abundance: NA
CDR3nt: TGTGCCAGCAGCCCCAGGACATCCAACACTGAAGCTTTCTTT
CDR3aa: CASSPRTSNTEAFF

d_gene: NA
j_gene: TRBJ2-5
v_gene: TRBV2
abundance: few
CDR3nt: TGTGCCAGCAGTTCGCAGGGCAGGCGCCAAGAGACCCAGTACTTC
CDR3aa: CASSSQGRRQETQYF

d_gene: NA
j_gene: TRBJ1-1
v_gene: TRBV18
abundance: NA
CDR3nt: TGTGCCAGCTCATTACAGGAGAACACTGAAGCTTTCTTT
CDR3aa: CASSLQENTEAFF

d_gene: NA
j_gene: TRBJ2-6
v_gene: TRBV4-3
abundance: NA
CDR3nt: TGCGCCAGCAGCCAAGCTTCCCCCTTTAATCCCTCTGGGGCCAACGTCCTGACTTTC
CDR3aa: CASSQASPFNPSGANVLTF

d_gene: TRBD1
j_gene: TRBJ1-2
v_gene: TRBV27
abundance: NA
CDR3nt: TGTGCCAGCAGTACAGGGGATTATGGCTACACCTTC
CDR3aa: CASSTGDYGYTF

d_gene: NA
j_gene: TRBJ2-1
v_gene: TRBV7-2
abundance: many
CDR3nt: TGTGCCAGCAGCATGGACAGCCTAGGTTGGGTCGAAAGAGGTGAGCAGTTCTTC
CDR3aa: CASSMDSLGWVERGEQFF

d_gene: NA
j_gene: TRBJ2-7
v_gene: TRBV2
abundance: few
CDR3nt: TGTGCCAGCAGTGAAGAGCTAGCACCCTACGAGCAGTACTTC
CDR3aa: CASSEELAPYEQYF

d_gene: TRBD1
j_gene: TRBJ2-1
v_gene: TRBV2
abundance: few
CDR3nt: TGTGCCACTCTTCGGGACAGGCAATACAATGAGCAGTTCTTC
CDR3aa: CATLRDRQYNEQFF